This TCR beta chain was recorded in a study of cytomegalovirus exposure and HLA in healthy donors (dated 2017 in TCRdb). In the study overall: According to an earlier analysis of around 600 of the donors, about 190 million T cells yielded over 90 million unique TCR beta sequences and more than 250 Gb of sequence data. Typing coverage differed by locus: A, B, C, DRB1 and DQB1 were typed in roughly 629-630 donors, DQA1 in 522, DPA1 in around 610, and DPB1 in roughly 450. The study was designed to test whether signatures of past pathogen exposure could be identified by cataloging public T cell receptors. A separate validation cohort of roughly 130 different subjects was used in addition to the roughly 670-subject first cohort. In the later analysis, no new phenotypic data were used to find candidate immune exposures; instead, reliance was placed on TCR beta sequences and their occurrence across donors. To study patterns of TCR occurrence, a later analysis re-analyzed previously published TCR beta repertoires from around 700 donors and added high-resolution HLA genotyping. Both class I and class II loci were covered by HLA typing, at four-digit resolution. Across around 400 genotyped donors of the cohort, an average of about 200,000 unique TCR beta nucleotide sequences per donor were sequenced, and about a sixth of those sequences were non-productive. Of the 350 to 450 genotyped donors, 65% to 90% fell in the genetic ancestry cluster associated with self-reported Caucasian donors. In a later genetic analysis, genome-wide SNP genotypes for about 60% of the 666 donors were used, and that subset was treated as a discovery cohort. Several DR-DQ haplotypes were treated as single units for association and clustering because of strong linkage in the cohort. Using immunosequencing, the study profiled T cell repertoires from some 670 subjects and related those repertoires to cytomegalovirus serostatus. An earlier analysis of several hundred of the donors applied high-throughput TCR beta sequencing to assess whether each TCR beta V gene segment acted as functional or pseudogenic. To predict cytomegalovirus infection status, the study combined high-throughput TCR immunosequencing, statistical association of individual TCRs with disease status, and machine learning. Alongside the repertoire data, information on donor age, sex, ethnicity and CMV serostatus was compiled. All discovery cohort repertoires had been generated using a single sequencing platform. About 300 gigabases of sequencing data and roughly 81 million unique TCR sequences made up an early release that covered several hundred HLA-typed donors.

Broader findings and caveats from the paper: V-gene and J-gene trimming of TCR beta chains was associated with a missense DCLRE1C variant in a later genetic analysis, and the association was replicated in an independent cohort. In the study, 150 to 200 TCR beta chains were listed as associated with cytomegalovirus. Compared with equally common non-associated chains, HLA-associated TCR beta chains in a later analysis were more clonally expanded and had lower generation probabilities. In an earlier analysis of about 540 of the donors, most TCR beta V segments were observed in productive rearrangements about 87% or about 30% of the time, broadly matching IMGT annotations. A further reported finding was that TCR beta sequences accurately predicted the HLA-A and HLA-B alleles for most subjects in the first cohort. Correlated functional status among segregating V segments might be attributable to linkage disequilibrium, but an unknown experimental factor could not be ruled out. It was suggested by the authors that the approach could potentially be generalized to other disease states and immunological phenotypes. A later genetic analysis reported fewer N-insertions in productive TCRs among donors in an Asian-associated ancestry cluster than the approximately 700-donor mean. Most TCR sequences were seen in very few donors, while some public TCRs were found in many individuals. Because HLA typing was unavailable for some donors at each locus, only the typed subset was used in association tests. A cluster of highly shared sequence variants was judged likely to represent a technical artifact of the sequencing pipeline. Presence/absence analyses assumed roughly uniform sequencing depth across donors, an assumption that may not hold. Three of the identified cytomegalovirus-associated TCR beta chains were confirmed in vitro to be specific for cytomegalovirus antigens. In this cohort, only TCR beta chains were sequenced, and detectable features were limited by the absence of alpha or paired-chain data. In a later analysis, several top co-occurrence clusters were reported to appear linked to parvovirus B19, influenza, CMV and Epstein-Barr virus. Assigning TCR associations to individual alleles was difficult when HLA alleles, especially DR and DQ, strongly co-occurred. Because counts were too low, roughly 16 rarely observed V segments, including chromosome 9 orphons, were excluded from the earlier analysis of roughly 580 of the donors. At a false discovery rate of 0.05, a later analysis linked under 20,000 TCR beta sequences to specific HLA alleles. Cytomegalovirus status was reported to be diagnosed by the classifier with high specificity and sensitivity in both the original and validation cohorts. According to a later analysis, TCR association rates differed among HLA loci, with DRB1 alleles showing the most associated TCRs and HLA-C alleles showing the fewest. Immune exposure information for the cohort was limited to CMV serostatus. In a later analysis, most CMV-associated TCR beta chains were found to appear HLA-restricted, with HLA associations seemingly driven largely by CMV exposure.

In regard to this clone: No antigen is known for it. No much larger clonotype is one base removed from it; base qualities were not supplied.

Receptor amplification or capture employed the immunoSEQ multiplex PCR assay. For the multiplex PCR, a mixture combining 60 forward primers for TCR Vbeta segments and 13 reverse primers for TCR Jbeta segments was used. The CDR3 region of rearranged TCR beta genes was amplified from genomic DNA by a multiplex PCR assay. On the Illumina HiSeq System, the amplified TCR beta libraries were sequenced as 87-base-pair reads. The authors' pipeline ran thus. A later analysis tallied around 82 million unique TCR beta chains across the 550 to 850 repertoires, and some 10 million of those chains were shared by two or more donors. Raw reads were error-corrected and collapsed into unique sequences with a nearest-neighbor algorithm that merged closely related sequences to remove PCR and sequencing errors. Alignment of CDR3 sequences to IMGT reference sequences was used to assign V, D and J gene segments. For a sequence to be retained, a match of at least six nucleotides was required to both a V gene segment and a J gene segment. Rearrangements were called productive when the CDR3 lacked stop codons and stayed in frame with V and J; all others were non-productive. Following IMGT convention, CDR3 was defined as the stretch from the second conserved V-encoded cysteine to the conserved J-encoded phenylalanine. The earlier analysis of more than 450 of the donors excluded sequences that lacked an unambiguous match to a single V gene segment. An earlier analysis of a few hundred of the donors called V segments functional above 56.7% productive rearrangements and segregating when the between-donor standard deviation exceeded 5%. A statistical classification framework was developed to diagnose cytomegalovirus status using the catalog of TCR beta chain sequences. A later analysis assigned V and J genes by comparing TCR nucleotide sequences with IMGT/GENE-DB human TR gene sequences. A later analysis assigned CDR3 sequences and most-parsimonious VDJ recombination scenarios with the TCRdist pipeline. A later analysis defined each TCR beta chain by its CDR3 amino acid sequence plus V-gene family, and excluded reads lacking a unique V-gene family. To address suspected cross-contamination and a sequencing artifact, a later analysis removed under 600 highly shared, low-generation-probability nucleotide sequences. A later analysis calculated a clonal expansion index for each public chain from normalized within-repertoire ranks of inferred template counts. In a later analysis, generation probabilities were computed with a VDJ recombination model fitted to out-of-frame rearrangements, and the resulting probabilities were checked against IGoR. In a later analysis, hypergeometric tests were used to score TCR-TCR, TCR-HLA and TCR-CMV co-occurrence, with a repertoire-size bias correction applied to TCR pairs. A later analysis estimated false discovery rates by permuting HLA or CMV assignments 20 times. In a later analysis, co-occurring TCRs were grouped using DBSCAN, and TCRdist sequence similarity was added for clustering within HLA-allele-positive subsets. Co-occurrence clustering excluded repertoires with fewer than 30,000 or more than 120,000 public chains, plus five with anomalous nucleotide sharing. TCRdb's version of the immuneACCESS table is confined to in-frame rearrangements and falls short of the full clone set. An unresolved V gene accounts for under half of the shortfall where checked; the remainder is of unknown origin. V and J calls and clone size follow that table, whereas D and trimming were derived from the DNA. Present in this sample are 150,000 to 200,000 clones, 72% of which were seen just once. The leading ten clones occupy about 2.5% of the sample.

The cohort consisted of some 730 healthy bone marrow donors. At the time of sampling, all cohort members were nominally healthy, though unrecorded immune exposures were likely present. CMV serostatus was positive for more than 250 and negative for about 55% of the roughly 670 cohort members, and was not recorded for this donor. A peripheral blood sample was collected from each donor, and TCR beta sequencing was performed on peripheral blood mononuclear cells. The Qiagen DNeasy Blood Extraction Kit was used to extract genomic DNA from the blood cell samples. Material: PBMCs. This TCR derives from a human donor in good health.

CDR3 protein: CASRNTAGAPYEQYF. DNA sequence: TGTGCCAGCAGGAACACTGCAGGGGCGCCCTACGAGCAGTACTTC. The chain is assembled from TRBV6-1 and TRBJ2-7; the D gene is possibly TRBD1, with 6 bases matching. The CDR3 contains 15 residues, cysteine and phenylalanine counted. Only the CDR3 DNA stays, 45 bases, in frame from base 1. CDR1 and CDR2, per the germline V gene, are MNHNS and SASEGT. Trimming at the junction amounts to 6 bases on V and 2 bases on J, and the germline ends lie 17 bases apart.